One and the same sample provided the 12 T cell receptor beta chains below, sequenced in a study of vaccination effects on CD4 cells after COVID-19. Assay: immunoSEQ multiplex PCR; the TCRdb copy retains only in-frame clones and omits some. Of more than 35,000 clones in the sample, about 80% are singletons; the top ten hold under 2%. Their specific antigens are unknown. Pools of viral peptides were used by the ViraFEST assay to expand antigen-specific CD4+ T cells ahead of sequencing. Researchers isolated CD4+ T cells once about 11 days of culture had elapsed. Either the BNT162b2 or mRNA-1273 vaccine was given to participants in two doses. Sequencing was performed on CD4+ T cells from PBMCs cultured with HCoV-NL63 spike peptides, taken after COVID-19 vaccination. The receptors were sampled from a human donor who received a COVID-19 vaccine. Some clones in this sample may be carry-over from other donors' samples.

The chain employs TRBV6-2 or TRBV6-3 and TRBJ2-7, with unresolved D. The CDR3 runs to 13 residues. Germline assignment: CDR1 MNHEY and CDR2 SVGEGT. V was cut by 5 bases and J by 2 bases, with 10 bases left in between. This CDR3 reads CASSHGRTYEQYV. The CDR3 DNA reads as TGTGCCAGCAGTCACGGACGGACCTACGAGCAGTACGTC.

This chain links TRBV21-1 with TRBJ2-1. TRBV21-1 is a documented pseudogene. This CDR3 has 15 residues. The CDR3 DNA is TGTGCCAGCAGCAGCGTACCGGGACGAAGCAATGAGCAGTTCTTC. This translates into CASSSVPGRSNEQFF.

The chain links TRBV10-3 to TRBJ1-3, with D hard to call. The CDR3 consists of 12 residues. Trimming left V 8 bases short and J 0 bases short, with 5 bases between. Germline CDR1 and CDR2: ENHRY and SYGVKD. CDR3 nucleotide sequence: TGTGCCATCGAGAGCTCTGGAAACACCATATATTTT. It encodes CAIESSGNTIYF.

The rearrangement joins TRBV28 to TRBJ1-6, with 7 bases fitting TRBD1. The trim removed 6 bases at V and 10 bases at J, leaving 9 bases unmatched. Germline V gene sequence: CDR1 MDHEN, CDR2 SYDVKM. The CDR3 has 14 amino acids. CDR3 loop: CASRTTGPDSPLHF. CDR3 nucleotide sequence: TGTGCCAGCAGGACGACAGGGCCCGACTCACCCCTCCACTTT.

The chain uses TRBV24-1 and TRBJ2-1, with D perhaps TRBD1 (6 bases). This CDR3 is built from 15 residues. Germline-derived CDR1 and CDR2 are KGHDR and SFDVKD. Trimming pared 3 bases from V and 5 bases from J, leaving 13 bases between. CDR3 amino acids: CATSDTRGTHNEQFF. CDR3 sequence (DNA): TGTGCCACCAGTGATACTAGGGGGACCCACAATGAGCAGTTCTTC.

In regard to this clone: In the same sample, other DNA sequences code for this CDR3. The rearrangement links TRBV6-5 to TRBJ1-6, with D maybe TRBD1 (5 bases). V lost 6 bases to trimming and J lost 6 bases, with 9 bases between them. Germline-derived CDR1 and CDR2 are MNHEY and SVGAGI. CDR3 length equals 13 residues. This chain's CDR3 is CASRGTGNSPLHF. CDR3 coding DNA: TGTGCCAGCAGAGGGACGGGTAATTCACCCCTCCACTTT.

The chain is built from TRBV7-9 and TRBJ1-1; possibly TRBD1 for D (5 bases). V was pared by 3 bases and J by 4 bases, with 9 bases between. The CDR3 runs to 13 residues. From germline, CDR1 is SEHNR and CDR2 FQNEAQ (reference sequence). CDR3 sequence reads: CASSFTQGTEAFF. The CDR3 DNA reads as TGTGCCAGCAGCTTCACCCAGGGCACTGAAGCTTTCTTT. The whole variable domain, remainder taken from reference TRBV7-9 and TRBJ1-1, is DTGVSQNPRHKITKRGQNVTFRCDPISEHNRLYWYRQTLGQGPEFLTYFQNEAQLEKSRLLSDRFSAERPKGSFSTLEIQRTEQGDSAMYLCASSFTQGTEAFFGQGTRLTVV.

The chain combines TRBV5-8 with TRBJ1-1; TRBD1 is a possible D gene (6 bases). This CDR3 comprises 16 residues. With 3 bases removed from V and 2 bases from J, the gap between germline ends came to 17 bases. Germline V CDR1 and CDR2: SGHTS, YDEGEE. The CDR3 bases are TGTGCCAGCAGCTCCCTGCGGGCAGGGACAAACACTGAAGCTTTCTTT. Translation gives CASSSLRAGTNTEAFF.

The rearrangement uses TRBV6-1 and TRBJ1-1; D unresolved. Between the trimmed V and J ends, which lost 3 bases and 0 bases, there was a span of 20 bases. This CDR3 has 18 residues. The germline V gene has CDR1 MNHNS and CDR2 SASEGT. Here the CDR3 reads CASSDGRVGRRMNTEAFF. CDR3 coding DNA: TGTGCCAGCAGTGATGGGAGGGTGGGTAGAAGAATGAACACTGAAGCTTTCTTT.

The CDR3 spells CASSYTGLASTDTQYF. The DNA for the CDR3 is TGTGCCAGCAGCTATACGGGACTAGCAAGCACAGATACGCAGTATTTT. This chain uses TRBV2 with TRBJ2-3, with 9 bases fitting TRBD2. CDR1 and CDR2 (germline): SNHLY, FYNNEI. The CDR3 extends over 16 amino acids. V shed 6 bases and J 0 bases; nucleotides not matched to a gene: 7.

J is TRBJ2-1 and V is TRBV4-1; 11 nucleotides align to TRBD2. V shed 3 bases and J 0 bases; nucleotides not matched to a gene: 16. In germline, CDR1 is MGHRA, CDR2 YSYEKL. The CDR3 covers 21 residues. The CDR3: CASSHNKGGSGGAFSYNEQFF. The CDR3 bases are TGCGCCAGCAGCCACAACAAAGGGGGTAGCGGGGGGGCCTTCTCCTACAATGAGCAGTTCTTC.

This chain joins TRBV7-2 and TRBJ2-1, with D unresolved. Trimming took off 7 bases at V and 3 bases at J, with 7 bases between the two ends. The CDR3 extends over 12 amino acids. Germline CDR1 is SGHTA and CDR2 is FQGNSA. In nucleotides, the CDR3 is TGTGCCAGCACCCTGATCTACAATGAGCAGTTCTTC. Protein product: CASTLIYNEQFF.